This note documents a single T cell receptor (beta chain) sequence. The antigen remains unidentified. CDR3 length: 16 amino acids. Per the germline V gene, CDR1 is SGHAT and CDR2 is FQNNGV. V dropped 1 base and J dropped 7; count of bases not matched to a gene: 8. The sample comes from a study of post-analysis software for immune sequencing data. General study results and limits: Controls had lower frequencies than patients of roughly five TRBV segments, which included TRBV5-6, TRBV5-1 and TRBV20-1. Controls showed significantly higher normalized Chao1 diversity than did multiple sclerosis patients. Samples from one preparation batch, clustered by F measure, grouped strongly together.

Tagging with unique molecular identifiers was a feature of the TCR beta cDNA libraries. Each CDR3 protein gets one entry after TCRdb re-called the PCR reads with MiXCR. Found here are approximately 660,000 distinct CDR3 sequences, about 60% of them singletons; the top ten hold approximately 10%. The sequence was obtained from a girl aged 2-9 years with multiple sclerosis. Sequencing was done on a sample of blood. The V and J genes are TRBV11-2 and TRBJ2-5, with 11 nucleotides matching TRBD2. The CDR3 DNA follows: TGTGCCAGCAGCTTAGGCCTATTAGCGGGAGGGGGGACCCAGTACTTC. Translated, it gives CASSLGLLAGGGTQYF.